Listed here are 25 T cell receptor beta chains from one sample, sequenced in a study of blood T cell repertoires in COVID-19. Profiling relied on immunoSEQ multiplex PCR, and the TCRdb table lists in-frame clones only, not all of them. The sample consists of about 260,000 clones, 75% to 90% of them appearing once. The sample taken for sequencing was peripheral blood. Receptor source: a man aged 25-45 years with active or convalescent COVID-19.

The CDR3 DNA is TGCGCCAGCAGCCAAGACCCGGACACTGAAGCTTTCTTT. Translated, it gives CASSQDPDTEAFF. The V and J genes are TRBV4-1 and TRBJ1-1; D not certain. The CDR3 runs to 13 residues. In germline, CDR1 is MGHRA, CDR2 YSYEKL. V lost 0 bases and J 3 bases, leaving 5 bases between the germline ends.

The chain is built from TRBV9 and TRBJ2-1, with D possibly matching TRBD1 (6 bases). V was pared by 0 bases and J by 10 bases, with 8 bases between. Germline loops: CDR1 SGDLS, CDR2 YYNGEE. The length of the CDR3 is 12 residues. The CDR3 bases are TGTGCCAGCAGCGTAGATAGGGGGGAGCAGTTCTTC. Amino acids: CASSVDRGEQFF.

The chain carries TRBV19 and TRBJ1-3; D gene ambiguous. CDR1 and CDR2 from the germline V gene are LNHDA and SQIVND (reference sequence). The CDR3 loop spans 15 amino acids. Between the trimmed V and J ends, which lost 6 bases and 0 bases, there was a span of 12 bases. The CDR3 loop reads CASSLLRDSGNTIYF. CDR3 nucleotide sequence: TGTGCCAGTAGCCTTCTACGGGACTCTGGAAACACCATATATTTT.

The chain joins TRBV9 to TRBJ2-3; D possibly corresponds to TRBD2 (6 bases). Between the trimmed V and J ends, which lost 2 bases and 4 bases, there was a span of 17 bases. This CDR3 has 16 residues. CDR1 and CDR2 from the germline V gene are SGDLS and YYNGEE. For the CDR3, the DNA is TGTGCCAGCAGCGTCGATACCCAACCGGGGGCAGATACGCAGTATTTT. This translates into CASSVDTQPGADTQYF.

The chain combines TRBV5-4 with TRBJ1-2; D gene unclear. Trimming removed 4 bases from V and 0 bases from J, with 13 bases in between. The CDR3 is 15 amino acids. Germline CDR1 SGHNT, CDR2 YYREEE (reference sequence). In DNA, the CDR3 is TGTGCCAGCAGCAATTTCCCAGATCCTAACTATGGCTACACCTTC. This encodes CASSNFPDPNYGYTF.

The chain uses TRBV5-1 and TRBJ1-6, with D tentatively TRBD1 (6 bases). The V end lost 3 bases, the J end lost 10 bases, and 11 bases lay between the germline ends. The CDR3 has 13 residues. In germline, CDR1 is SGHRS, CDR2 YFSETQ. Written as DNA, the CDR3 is TGCGCCAGCAGCTCAGGGGATACCTCACCCCTCCACTTT. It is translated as CASSSGDTSPLHF.

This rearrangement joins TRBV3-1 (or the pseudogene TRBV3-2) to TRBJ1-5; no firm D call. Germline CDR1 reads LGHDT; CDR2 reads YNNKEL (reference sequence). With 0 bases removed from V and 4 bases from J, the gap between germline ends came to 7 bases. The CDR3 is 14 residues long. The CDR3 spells CASSQDLRNQPQHF. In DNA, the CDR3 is TGTGCCAGCAGCCAAGATCTTCGGAATCAGCCCCAGCATTTT.

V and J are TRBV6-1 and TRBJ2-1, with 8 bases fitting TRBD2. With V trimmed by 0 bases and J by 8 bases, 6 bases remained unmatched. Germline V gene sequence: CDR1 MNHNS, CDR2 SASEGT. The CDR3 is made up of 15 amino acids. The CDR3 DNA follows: TGTGCCAGCAGTGAAGCCAACTTAGCGGGGTATGAGCAGTTCTTC. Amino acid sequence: CASSEANLAGYEQFF.

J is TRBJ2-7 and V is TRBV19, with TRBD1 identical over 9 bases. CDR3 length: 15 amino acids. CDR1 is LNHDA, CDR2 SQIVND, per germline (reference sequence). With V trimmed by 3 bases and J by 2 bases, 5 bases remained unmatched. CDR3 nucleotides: TGTGCCAGTAGTATCGGGACAGGGCGTCCCTACGAGCAGTACTTC. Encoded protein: CASSIGTGRPYEQYF.

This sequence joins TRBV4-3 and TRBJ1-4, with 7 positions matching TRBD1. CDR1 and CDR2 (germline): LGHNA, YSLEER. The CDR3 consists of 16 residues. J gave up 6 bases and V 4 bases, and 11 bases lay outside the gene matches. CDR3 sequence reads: CASSLIWGQGDEKLFF. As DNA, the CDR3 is TGCGCCAGCAGCCTCATATGGGGTCAGGGGGATGAAAAACTGTTTTTT.

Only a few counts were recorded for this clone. In DNA, the CDR3 is TGTGCCAGCAGTCCGGGGGGGGCCCGGAGCTCCTACGAGCAGTACTTC. This encodes CASSPGGARSSYEQYF. The rearrangement uses TRBV5-5 and TRBJ2-7, with 8 bases that match TRBD2. CDR1 is SGHKS and CDR2 is YYEKEE in the germline V gene (reference sequence). J was trimmed by 0 bases and V by 5 bases; bases with no gene match: 10. This CDR3 spans 16 amino acids.

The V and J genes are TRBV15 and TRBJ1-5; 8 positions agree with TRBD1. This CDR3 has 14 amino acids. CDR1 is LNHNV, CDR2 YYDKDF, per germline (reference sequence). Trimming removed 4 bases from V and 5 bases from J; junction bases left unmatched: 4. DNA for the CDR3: TGTGCCACCAGCACAAGACAGGGGCATCAGCCCCAGCATTTT. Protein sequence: CATSTRQGHQPQHF.

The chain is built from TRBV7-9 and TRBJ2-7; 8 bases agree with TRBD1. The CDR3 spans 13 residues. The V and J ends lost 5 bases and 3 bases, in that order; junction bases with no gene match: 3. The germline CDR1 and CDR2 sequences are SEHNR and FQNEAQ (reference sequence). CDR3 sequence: CASSGGQDYEQYF. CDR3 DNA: TGTGCCAGCAGCGGGGGACAGGACTACGAGCAGTACTTC.

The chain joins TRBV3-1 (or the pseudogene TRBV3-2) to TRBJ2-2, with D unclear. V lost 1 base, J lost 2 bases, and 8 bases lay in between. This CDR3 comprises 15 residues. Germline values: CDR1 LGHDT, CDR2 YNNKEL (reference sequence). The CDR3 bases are TGTGCCAGCAGCCAAGTGTCTAGAAACACCGGGGAGCTGTTTTTT. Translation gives CASSQVSRNTGELFF.

The CDR3 region has the DNA TGTGCCACCAGCAGAGGAAACGCCAGGGGATCCACAGATACGCAGTATTTT. This encodes CATSRGNARGSTDTQYF. The J gene is TRBJ2-3, the V gene TRBV15, with D perhaps matching TRBD1 (6 bases). Germline CDR1 LNHNV, CDR2 YYDKDF (reference sequence). CDR3 length equals 17 residues. V lost 1 base to trimming and J lost 2 bases, with 16 bases between them. The full variable domain, rest sourced from reference TRBV15 and TRBJ2-3, is DAMVIQNPRYQVTQFGKPVTLSCSQTLNHNVMYWYQQKSSQAPKLLFHYYDKDFNNEADTPDNFQSRRPNTSFCFLDIRSPGLGDTAMYLCATSRGNARGSTDTQYFGPGTRLTVL.

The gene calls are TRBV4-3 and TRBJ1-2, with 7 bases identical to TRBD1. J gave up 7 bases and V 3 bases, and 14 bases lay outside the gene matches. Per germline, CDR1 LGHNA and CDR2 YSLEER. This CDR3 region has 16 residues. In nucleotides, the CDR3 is TGCGCCAGCAGCCAGGATCCACCTCCAGGGGGGAGTGGCTACACCTTC. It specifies CASSQDPPPGGSGYTF.

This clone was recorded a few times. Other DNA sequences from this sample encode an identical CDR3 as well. The CDR3 region has the DNA TGCGCCAGCAGCTTGGTCACGGGAACCGGGGAGCTGTTTTTT. It yields the protein CASSLVTGTGELFF. The chain recombines TRBV5-1 with TRBJ2-2; tentatively, D is TRBD2 (5 bases). The V end lost 0 bases, the J end lost 5 bases, and 8 bases lay between the germline ends. CDR3 length: 14 residues. The germline V gene encodes CDR1 SGHRS and CDR2 YFSETQ.

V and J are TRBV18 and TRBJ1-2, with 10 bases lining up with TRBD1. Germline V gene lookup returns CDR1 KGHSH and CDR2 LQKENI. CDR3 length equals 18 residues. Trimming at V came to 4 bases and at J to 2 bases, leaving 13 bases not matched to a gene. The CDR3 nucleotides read TGTGCCAGCTCACTAACCGGTCTGGGACAGGGGTTAAACTATGGCTACACCTTC. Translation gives CASSLTGLGQGLNYGYTF.

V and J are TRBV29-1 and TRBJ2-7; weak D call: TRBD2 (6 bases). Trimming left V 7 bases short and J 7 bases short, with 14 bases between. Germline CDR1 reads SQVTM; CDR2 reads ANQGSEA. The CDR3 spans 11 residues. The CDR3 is CSAQRGSEQYF. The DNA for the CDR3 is TGCAGCGCCCAACGGGGGTCTGAGCAGTACTTC.

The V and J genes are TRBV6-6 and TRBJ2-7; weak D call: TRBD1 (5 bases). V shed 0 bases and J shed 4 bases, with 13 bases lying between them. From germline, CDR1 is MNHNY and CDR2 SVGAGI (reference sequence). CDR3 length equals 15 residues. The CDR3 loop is CASSYSSTADYEQYF. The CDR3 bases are TGTGCCAGCAGTTACTCATCGACAGCAGATTACGAGCAGTACTTC.

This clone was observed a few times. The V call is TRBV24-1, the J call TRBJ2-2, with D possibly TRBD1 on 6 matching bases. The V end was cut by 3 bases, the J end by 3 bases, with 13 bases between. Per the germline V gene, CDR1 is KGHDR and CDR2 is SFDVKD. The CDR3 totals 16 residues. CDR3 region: CATSDPGQGDTGELFF. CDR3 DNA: TGTGCCACCAGTGATCCGGGACAAGGGGACACCGGGGAGCTGTTTTTT.

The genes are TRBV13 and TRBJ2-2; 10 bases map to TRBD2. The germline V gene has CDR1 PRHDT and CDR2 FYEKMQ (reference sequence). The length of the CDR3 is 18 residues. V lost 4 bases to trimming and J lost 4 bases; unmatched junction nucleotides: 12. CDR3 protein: CASSSLSRLAGVTGELFF. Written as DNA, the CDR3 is TGTGCCAGCAGCTCGCTAAGCCGTCTAGCGGGGGTCACCGGGGAGCTGTTTTTT. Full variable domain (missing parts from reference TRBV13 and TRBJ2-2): AAGVIQSPRHLIKEKRETATLKCYPIPRHDTVYWYQQGPGQDPQFLISFYEKMQSDKGSIPDRFSAQQFSDYHSELNMSSLELGDSALYFCASSSLSRLAGVTGELFFGEGSRLTVL.

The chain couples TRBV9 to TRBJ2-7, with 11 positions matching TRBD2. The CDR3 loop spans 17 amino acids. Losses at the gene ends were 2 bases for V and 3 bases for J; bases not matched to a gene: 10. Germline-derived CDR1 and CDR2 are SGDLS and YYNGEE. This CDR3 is CASSVDVGTSGLYEQYF. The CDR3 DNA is TGTGCCAGCAGCGTGGACGTCGGGACTAGCGGACTCTACGAGCAGTACTTC.

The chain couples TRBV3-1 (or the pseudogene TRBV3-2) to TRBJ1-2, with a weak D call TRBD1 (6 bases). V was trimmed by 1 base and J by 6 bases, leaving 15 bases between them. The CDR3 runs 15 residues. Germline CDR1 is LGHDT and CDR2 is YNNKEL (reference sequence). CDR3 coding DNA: TGTGCCAGCAGCCAAGCGGCAGGGGATAAGAATGGCTACACCTTC. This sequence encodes CASSQAAGDKNGYTF.

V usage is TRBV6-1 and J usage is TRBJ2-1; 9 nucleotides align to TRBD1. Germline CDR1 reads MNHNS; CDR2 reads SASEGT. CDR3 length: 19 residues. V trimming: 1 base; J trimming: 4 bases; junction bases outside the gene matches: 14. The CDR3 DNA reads TGTGCCAGCAGTGAAGTTAAATGGGAACAGGGGGCCCCGTACAATGAGCAGTTCTTC. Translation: CASSEVKWEQGAPYNEQFF.